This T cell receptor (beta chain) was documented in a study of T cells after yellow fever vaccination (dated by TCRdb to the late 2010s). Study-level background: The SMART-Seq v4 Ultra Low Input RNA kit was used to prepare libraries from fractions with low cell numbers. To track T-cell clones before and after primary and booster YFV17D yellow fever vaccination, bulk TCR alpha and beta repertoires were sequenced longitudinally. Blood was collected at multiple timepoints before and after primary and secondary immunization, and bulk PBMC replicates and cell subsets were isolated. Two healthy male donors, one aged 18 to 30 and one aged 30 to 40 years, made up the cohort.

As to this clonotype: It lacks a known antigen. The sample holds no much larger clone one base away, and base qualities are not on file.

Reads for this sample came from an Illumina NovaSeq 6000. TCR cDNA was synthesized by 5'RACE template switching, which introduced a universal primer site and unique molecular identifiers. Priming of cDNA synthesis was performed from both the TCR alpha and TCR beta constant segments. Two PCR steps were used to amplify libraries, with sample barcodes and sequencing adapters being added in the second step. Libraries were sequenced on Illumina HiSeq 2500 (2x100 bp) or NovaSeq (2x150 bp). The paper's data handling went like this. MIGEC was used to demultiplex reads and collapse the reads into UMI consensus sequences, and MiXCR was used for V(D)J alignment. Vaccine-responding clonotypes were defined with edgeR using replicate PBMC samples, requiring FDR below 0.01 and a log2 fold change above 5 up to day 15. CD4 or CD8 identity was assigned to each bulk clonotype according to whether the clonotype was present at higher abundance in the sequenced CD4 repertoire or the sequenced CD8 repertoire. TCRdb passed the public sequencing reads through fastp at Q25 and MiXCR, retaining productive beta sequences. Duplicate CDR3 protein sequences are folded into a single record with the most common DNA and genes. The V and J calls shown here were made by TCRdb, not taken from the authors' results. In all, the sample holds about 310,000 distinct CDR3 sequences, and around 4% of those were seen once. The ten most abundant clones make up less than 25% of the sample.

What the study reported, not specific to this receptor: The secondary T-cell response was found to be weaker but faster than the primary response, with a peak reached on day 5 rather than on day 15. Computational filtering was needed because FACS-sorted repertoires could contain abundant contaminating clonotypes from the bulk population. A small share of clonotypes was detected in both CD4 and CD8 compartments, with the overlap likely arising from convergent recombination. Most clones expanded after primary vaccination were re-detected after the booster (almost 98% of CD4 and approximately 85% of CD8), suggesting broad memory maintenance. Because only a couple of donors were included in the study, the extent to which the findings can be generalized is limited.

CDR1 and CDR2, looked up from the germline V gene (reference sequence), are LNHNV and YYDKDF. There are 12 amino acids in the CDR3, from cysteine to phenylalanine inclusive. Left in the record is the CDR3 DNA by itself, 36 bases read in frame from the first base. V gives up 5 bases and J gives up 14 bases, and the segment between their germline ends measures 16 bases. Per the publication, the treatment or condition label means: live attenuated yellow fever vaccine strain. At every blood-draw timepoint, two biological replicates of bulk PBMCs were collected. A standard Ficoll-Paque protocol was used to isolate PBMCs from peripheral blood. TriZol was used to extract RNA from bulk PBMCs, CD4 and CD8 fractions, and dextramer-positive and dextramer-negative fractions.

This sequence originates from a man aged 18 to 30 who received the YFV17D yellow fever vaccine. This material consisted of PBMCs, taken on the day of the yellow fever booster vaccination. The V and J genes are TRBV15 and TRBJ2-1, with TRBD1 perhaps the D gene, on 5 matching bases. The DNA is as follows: TGTGCCACCAGCGGACATGGGAATGGGGAGTTCTTC. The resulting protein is CATSGHGNGEFF.